Shown below are 17 T cell receptor beta chains from a single sample sequenced in a study of blood T cell repertoires in COVID-19. Generated by immunoSEQ multiplex PCR, the TCRdb table keeps only in-frame clones and is missing some. The sample lists more than 300,000 clones; around nine tenths were seen once. Sequenced input: PBMCs or T cells enriched from blood (not recorded which). Every receptor here comes from a woman between 18 and 29 years old who had recovered from COVID-19.

The genes are TRBV2 and TRBJ2-3; TRBD1 might be the D (5 bases). The CDR3 loop spans 13 amino acids. V was trimmed by 2 bases and J by 6 bases, leaving 9 bases between them. In germline, CDR1 is SNHLY, CDR2 FYNNEI. The CDR3 loop is CASSEIRDDTQYF. In DNA, the CDR3 is TGTGCCAGCAGTGAAATCAGGGATGATACGCAGTATTTT.

The V call is TRBV28, the J call TRBJ1-2, with 7 bases fitting TRBD1. There are 13 residues in the CDR3. V dropped 5 bases and J dropped 8; count of bases not matched to a gene: 8. CDR1 is MDHEN, CDR2 SYDVKM, per germline. The CDR3 coding sequence is TGTGCCAGCAGTCTCCTCGGGACAGAGGGCTACACCTTC. This sequence encodes CASSLLGTEGYTF.

The chain uses TRBV3-1 (or the pseudogene TRBV3-2) and TRBJ1-2, with no clear D. Trimming shortened V by 2 bases and J by 8 bases, and 15 bases separated the two germline ends. This CDR3 region has 14 residues. The germline V gene encodes CDR1 LGHDT and CDR2 YNNKEL (reference sequence). CDR3 sequence: CASSQNPDLSGYTF. Here the CDR3 DNA reads TGTGCCAGCAGCCAAAACCCGGACTTATCCGGCTACACCTTC.

V is TRBV5-4 and J is TRBJ2-2; the D gene is possibly TRBD1 (6 bases). Trimming removed 1 base from V and 3 bases from J, with 7 bases in between. Germline values: CDR1 SGHNT, CDR2 YYREEE (reference sequence). This CDR3 is built from 14 residues. In nucleotides, the CDR3 is TGTGCCAGCAGCTTGCCAGGGGACACCGGGGAGCTGTTTTTT. It encodes CASSLPGDTGELFF.

This rearrangement joins TRBV5-4 to TRBJ1-6; no reliable D call. The germline CDR1 and CDR2 sequences are SGHNT and YYREEE (reference sequence). The CDR3 has 15 amino acids. Trimming took 5 bases from V and 3 from J, leaving 12 bases between them. The CDR3 region is CASRVPGNYNSPLHF. As DNA, the CDR3 is TGTGCCAGCAGGGTCCCCGGGAACTATAATTCACCCCTCCACTTT.

The genes are TRBV28 and TRBJ2-5, with 11 bases matching TRBD2. The V segment lost 6 bases and the J segment 7 bases; nucleotides outside the gene matches: 13. This CDR3 comprises 16 residues. In germline, CDR1 is MDHEN, CDR2 SYDVKM. CDR3 nucleotide sequence: TGTGCCAGCAGCCGGACTAGCGGGCCACGACCAAGGACCCAGTACTTC. Encoded protein: CASSRTSGPRPRTQYF.

The V and J genes are TRBV18 and TRBJ2-5; 14 bases fit TRBD2. Germline V gene sequence: CDR1 KGHSH, CDR2 LQKENI. J gave up 4 bases and V 6 bases, and 7 bases lay outside the gene matches. The CDR3 spans 16 residues. The CDR3, as DNA: TGTGCCAGCTCTCGTTGGGGGACTAGCGGGGGAGAGACCCAGTACTTC. The encoded protein is CASSRWGTSGGETQYF.

The count of this clone is one. The chain is built from TRBV19 and TRBJ1-1, with D unresolved. Germline V gene lookup returns CDR1 LNHDA and CDR2 SQIVND (reference sequence). V lost 2 bases to trimming and J lost 1 base, with 11 bases between them. The length of the CDR3 is 15 residues. CDR3 DNA: TGTGCCAGTAGTATACTGAGGGTGACGAACACTGAAGCTTTCTTT. Encoded protein: CASSILRVTNTEAFF.

The chain links TRBV11-3 to TRBJ1-1, with D tentatively TRBD1 (5 bases). V was cut by 4 bases and J by 1 base, with 7 bases left in between. This CDR3 spans 13 amino acids. Germline V CDR1 and CDR2: SGHNT, YENEEA. The CDR3 sequence: CASSSTANTEAFF. The DNA of the CDR3 is TGTGCCAGCAGCTCGACAGCGAACACTGAAGCTTTCTTT.

The table lists this clone with a count of one. The chain combines TRBV4-1 with TRBJ2-2, with D perhaps matching TRBD1 (5 bases). Trimming pared 1 base from V and 6 bases from J, leaving 12 bases between. This CDR3 region has 15 residues. Germline V CDR1 and CDR2: MGHRA, YSYEKL. CDR3 sequence: CASSQGQGSPGELFF. The CDR3 region has the DNA TGCGCCAGCAGCCAAGGGCAGGGAAGTCCCGGGGAGCTGTTTTTT.

This chain uses TRBV7-6 with TRBJ1-4, with a possible D match to TRBD1 (6 bases). Trimming left V 5 bases short and J 3 bases short, with 10 bases between. From germline, CDR1 is SGHVS and CDR2 FNYEAQ. CDR3 length: 14 residues. This CDR3 reads CASSPRQANEKLFF. CDR3 nucleotide sequence: TGTGCCAGCAGCCCCAGACAGGCTAATGAAAAACTGTTTTTT.

The chain is built from TRBV7-9 and TRBJ1-1; D uncertain. V was shortened by 1 base and J by 8 bases, with 5 bases between the two germline ends. Germline V gene sequence: CDR1 SEHNR, CDR2 FQNEAQ (reference sequence). This CDR3 contains 11 residues. The CDR3: CASSLGLEAFF. The DNA for the CDR3 is TGTGCCAGCAGCTTAGGTCTCGAAGCTTTCTTT. The full variable domain, its missing parts supplied by reference TRBV7-9 and TRBJ1-1, is DTGVSQNPRHKITKRGQNVTFRCDPISEHNRLYWYRQTLGQGPEFLTYFQNEAQLEKSRLLSDRFSAERPKGSFSTLEIQRTEQGDSAMYLCASSLGLEAFFGQGTRLTVV.

In its sample, this clone was seen once. This chain uses TRBV2 with TRBJ1-1; TRBD1 might be the D (5 bases). Trimming stripped 6 bases from V and 1 base from J, with 15 bases between. The CDR3 sequence is 15 residues long. Germline CDR1 SNHLY, CDR2 FYNNEI. The DNA for the CDR3 is TGTGCCAGCAGAGAGACCTTGGGGGGGAACACTGAAGCTTTCTTT. Translation gives CASRETLGGNTEAFF.

This clone came up once. The chain links TRBV5-4 to TRBJ1-2, with a possible D match to TRBD1 (5 bases). This CDR3 is 13 amino acids long. Germline V gene lookup returns CDR1 SGHNT and CDR2 YYREEE (reference sequence). V lost 4 bases and J 5 bases, leaving 12 bases between the germline ends. The CDR3 nucleotides are TGTGCCAGCAGCCCCGAACAGGCTTATGGCTACACCTTC. Amino acids: CASSPEQAYGYTF.

This clone was detected once. The rearrangement uses TRBV6-5 and TRBJ2-7, with 7 bases lining up with TRBD1. V trimming: 4 bases; J trimming: 5 bases; junction bases outside the gene matches: 5. Germline values: CDR1 MNHEY, CDR2 SVGAGI. The CDR3 has 13 residues. The CDR3 DNA reads as TGTGCCAGCAGTTCCGGGACAGTAAACGAGCAGTACTTC. This gives the protein CASSSGTVNEQYF.

This clone has a single count. The chain uses TRBV6-2 or TRBV6-3 and TRBJ1-2, with D maybe TRBD1 (5 bases). V lost 3 bases and J lost 1, with 9 bases in between. Germline CDR1 MNHEY, CDR2 SVGEGT. This CDR3 has 14 amino acids. CDR3 DNA: TGTGCCAGCAGTTATCCCCAGGGTAACTATGGCTACACCTTC. Translation: CASSYPQGNYGYTF.

The chain uses TRBV7-9 and TRBJ1-1; possible D gene TRBD1, 5 bases. Germline CDR1 reads SEHNR; CDR2 reads FQNEAQ (reference sequence). The germline V and J ends were trimmed by 1 base and 5 bases, with 14 bases remaining between them. The CDR3 is 15 amino acids. Here the CDR3 reads CASSLVRNRQTEAFF. CDR3 in DNA: TGTGCCAGCAGCTTAGTACGCAACAGACAGACTGAAGCTTTCTTT.